The clone carrying this T cell receptor beta chain occurred many times. Its antigen is unknown. The CDR3 loop spans 13 amino acids. CDR1 is SGHTA and CDR2 is FQGTGA in the germline V gene. V was cut by 0 bases and J by 7 bases, with 7 bases left in between. Drawn from each donor were 8.5 to 10 milliliters of peripheral blood. These data belong to a study of blood T cells in healthy people across ages. Whole-study findings and limits: Older age coincided with a roughly linear decline in TCR beta diversity per million T cells.

Through a sample-barcoded 5' primer and a J-beta primer mix, a second PCR was run for about 7 to 12 cycles. From the 5' RACE reads, TCRdb called clonotypes with MiXCR, one entry per CDR3 protein. The sample has roughly 700,000 distinct CDR3 sequences, about 32% seen once. This clonotype was sampled from a woman older than 75 in good health. The rearrangement joins TRBV7-3 to TRBJ2-1; no definite D call. Sequencing input: blood. Written as DNA, the CDR3 is TGTGCCAGCAGCTTAACCCTGAGTAATGAGCAGTTCTTC. It encodes CASSLTLSNEQFF.